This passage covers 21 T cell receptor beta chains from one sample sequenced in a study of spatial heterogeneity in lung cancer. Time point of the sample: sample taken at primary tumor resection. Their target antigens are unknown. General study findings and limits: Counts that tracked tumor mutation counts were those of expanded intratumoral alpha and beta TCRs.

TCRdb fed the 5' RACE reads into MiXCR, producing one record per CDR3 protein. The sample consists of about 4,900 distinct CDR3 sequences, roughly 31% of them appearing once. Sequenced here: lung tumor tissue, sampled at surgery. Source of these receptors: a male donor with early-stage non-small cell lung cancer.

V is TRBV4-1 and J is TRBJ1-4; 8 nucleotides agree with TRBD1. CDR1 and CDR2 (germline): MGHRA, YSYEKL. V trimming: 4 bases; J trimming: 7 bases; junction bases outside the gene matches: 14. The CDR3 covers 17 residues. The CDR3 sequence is CASSRGDRPLSAEKLFF. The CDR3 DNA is TGCGCCAGCAGCCGGGGGGACAGGCCCCTTTCTGCTGAAAAACTGTTTTTT.

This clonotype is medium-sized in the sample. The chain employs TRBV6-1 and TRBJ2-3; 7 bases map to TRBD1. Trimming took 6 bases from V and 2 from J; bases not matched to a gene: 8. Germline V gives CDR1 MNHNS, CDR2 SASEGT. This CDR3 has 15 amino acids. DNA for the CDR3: TGTGCCAGCAGGATGCAGGGGGAAGTCACAGATACGCAGTATTTT. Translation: CASRMQGEVTDTQYF.

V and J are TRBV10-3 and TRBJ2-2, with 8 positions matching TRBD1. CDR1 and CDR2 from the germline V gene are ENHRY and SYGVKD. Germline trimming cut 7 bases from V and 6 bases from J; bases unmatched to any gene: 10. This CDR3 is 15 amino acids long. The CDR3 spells CAITGETGVSGELFF. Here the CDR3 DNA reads TGTGCCATCACTGGAGAGACAGGGGTATCCGGGGAGCTGTTTTTT.

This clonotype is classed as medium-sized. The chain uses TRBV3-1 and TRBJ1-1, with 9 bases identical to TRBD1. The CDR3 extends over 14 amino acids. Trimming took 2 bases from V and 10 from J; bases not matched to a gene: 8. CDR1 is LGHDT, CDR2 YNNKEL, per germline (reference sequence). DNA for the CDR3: TGTGCCAGCAGCCAACTGGACAGGGGACTCGGAGCTTTCTTT. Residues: CASSQLDRGLGAFF.

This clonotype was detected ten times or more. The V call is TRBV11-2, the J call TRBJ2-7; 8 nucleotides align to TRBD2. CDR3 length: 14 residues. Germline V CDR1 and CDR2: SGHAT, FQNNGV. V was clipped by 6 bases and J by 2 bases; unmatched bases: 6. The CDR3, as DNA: TGTGCCAGCAGGACCCGGGAGGGGCCCTACGAGCAGTACTTC. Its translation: CASRTREGPYEQYF.

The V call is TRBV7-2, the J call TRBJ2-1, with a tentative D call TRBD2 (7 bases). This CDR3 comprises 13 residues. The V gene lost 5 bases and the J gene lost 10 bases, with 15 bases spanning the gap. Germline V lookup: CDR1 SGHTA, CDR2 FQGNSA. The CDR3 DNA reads TGTGCCAGCAGCCGTAAGCGGGACACGGAGCAGTTCTTC. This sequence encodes CASSRKRDTEQFF. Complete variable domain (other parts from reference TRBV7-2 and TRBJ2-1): GAGVSQSPSNKVTEKGKDVELRCDPISGHTALYWYRQSLGQGLEFLIYFQGNSAPDKSGLPSDRFSAERTGGSVSTLTIQRTQQEDSAVYLCASSRKRDTEQFFGPGTRLTVL.

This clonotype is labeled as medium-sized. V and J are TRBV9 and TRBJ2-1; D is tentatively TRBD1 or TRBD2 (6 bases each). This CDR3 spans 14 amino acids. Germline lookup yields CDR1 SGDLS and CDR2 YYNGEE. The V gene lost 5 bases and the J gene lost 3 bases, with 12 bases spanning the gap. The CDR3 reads CASSAGGRYNEQFF. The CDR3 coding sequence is TGTGCCAGCAGTGCCGGGGGCCGCTACAATGAGCAGTTCTTC.

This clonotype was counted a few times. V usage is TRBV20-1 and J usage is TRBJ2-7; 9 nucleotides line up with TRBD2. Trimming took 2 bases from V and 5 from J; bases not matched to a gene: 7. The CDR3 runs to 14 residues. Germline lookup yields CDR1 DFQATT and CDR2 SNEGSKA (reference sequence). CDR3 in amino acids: CSARQATSGNEQYF. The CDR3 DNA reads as TGCAGTGCTAGACAGGCGACTAGCGGTAACGAGCAGTACTTC.

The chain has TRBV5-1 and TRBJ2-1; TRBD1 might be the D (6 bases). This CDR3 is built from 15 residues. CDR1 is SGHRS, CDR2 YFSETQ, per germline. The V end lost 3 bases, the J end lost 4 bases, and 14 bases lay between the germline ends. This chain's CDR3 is CASSSFGTQYNEQFF. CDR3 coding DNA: TGCGCCAGCAGCTCGTTCGGGACACAATACAATGAGCAGTTCTTC.

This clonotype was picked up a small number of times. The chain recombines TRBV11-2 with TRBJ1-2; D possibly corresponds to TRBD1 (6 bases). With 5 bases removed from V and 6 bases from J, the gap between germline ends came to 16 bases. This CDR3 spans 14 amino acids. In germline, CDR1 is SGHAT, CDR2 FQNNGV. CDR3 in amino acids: CASSLSRTVNGYTF. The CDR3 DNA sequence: TGTGCCAGCAGCCTATCTAGGACAGTAAATGGCTACACCTTC.

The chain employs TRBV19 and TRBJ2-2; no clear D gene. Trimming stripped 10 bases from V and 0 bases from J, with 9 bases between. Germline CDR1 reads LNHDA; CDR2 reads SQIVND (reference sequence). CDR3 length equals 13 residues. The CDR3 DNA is TGTGCCACTTCAAACGCGAACACCGGGGAGCTGTTTTTT. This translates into CATSNANTGELFF.

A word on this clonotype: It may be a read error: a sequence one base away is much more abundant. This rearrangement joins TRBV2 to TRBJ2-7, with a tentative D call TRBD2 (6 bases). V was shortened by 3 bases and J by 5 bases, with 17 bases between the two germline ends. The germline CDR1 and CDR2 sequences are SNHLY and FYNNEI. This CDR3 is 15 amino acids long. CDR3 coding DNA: TGTGCCAGCAGTGATAGCGGCAGGACCTCTAACGAGCAGTACTTC. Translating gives CASSDSGRTSNEQYF.

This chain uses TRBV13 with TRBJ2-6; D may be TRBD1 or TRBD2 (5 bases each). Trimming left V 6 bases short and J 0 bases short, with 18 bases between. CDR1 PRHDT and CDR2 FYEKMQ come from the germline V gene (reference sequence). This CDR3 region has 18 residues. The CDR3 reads CASSSWDRLSSGANVLTF. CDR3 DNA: TGTGCCAGCAGTTCGTGGGACCGCCTGAGCTCTGGGGCCAACGTCCTGACTTTC.

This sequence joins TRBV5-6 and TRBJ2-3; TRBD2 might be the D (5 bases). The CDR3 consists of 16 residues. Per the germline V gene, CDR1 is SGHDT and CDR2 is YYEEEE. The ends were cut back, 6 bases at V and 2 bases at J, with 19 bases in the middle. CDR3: CASNLGGGPYTDTQYF. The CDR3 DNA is TGTGCCAGCAACCTAGGAGGCGGGCCTTACACAGATACGCAGTATTTT.

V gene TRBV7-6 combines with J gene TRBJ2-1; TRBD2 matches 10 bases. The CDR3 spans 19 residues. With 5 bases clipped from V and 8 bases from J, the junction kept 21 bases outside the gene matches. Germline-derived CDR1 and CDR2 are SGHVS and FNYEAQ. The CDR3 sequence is CASSDPGGALAGEIYEQFF. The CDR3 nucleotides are TGTGCCAGCAGCGATCCCGGGGGAGCTCTAGCGGGAGAGATCTATGAGCAGTTCTTC.

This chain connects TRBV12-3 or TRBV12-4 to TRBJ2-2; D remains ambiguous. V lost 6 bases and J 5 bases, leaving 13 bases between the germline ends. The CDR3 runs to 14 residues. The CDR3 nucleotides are TGTGCCAGCAGCCGAAAACTTGGTACCGGGGAGCTGTTTTTT. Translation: CASSRKLGTGELFF.

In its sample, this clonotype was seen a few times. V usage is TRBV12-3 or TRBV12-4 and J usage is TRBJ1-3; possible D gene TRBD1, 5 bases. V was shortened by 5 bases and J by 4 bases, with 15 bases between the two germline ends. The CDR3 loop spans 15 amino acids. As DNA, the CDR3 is TGTGCCAGCAGTACCGACAGAGACCTGGGAAACACCATATATTTT. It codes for CASSTDRDLGNTIYF.

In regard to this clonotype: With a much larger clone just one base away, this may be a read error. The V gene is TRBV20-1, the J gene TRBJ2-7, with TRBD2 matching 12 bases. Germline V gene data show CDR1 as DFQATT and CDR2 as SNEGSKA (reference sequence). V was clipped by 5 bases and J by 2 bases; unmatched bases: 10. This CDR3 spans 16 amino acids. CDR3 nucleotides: TGCAGTGCTCATTCCCTGACTAGCGGGAGTACCTACGAGCAGTACTTC. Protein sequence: CSAHSLTSGSTYEQYF.

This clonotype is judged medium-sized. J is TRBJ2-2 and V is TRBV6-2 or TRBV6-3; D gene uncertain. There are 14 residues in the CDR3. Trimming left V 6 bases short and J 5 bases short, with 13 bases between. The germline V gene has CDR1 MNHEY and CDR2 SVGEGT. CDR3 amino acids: CASRPHLGTGELFF. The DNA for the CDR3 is TGTGCCAGCAGACCCCATCTAGGGACCGGGGAGCTGTTTTTT.

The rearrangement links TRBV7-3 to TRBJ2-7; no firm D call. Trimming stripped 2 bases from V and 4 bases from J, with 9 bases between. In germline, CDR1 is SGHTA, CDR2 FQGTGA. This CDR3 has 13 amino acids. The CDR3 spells CASSLGTEYEQYF. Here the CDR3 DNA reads TGTGCCAGCAGCTTAGGCACAGAATACGAGCAGTACTTC.

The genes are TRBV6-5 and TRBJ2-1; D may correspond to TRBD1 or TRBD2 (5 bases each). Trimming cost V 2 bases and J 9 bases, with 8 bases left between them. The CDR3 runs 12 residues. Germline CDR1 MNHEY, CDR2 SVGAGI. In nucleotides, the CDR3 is TGTGCCAGCAGTTACGTTGGGGGTGAGCAGTTCTTC. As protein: CASSYVGGEQFF.